The 5 T cell receptor beta chains listed next were all sequenced from one sample in a study of blood T cell repertoires in COVID-19. Sequenced by immunoSEQ multiplex PCR; TCRdb stores in-frame clones only, minus some. The sample shows 50,000 to 80,000 clones, 88% of them seen only once. The specimen was peripheral blood. Receptor source: a woman in her fifties or sixties with COVID-19, enrolled during active disease.

This chain joins TRBV7-9 and TRBJ2-7, with 7 bases that match TRBD2. J gave up 5 bases and V 1 base, and 5 bases lay outside the gene matches. This CDR3 comprises 14 residues. Germline loops: CDR1 SEHNR, CDR2 FQNEAQ (reference sequence). CDR3 DNA sequence: TGTGCCAGCAGCTTAGGGGGGGGGACCCACGAGCAGTACTTC. This encodes CASSLGGGTHEQYF.

V and J are TRBV7-9 and TRBJ2-5, with D perhaps matching TRBD1 (5 bases). The CDR3 spans 14 residues. Germline-derived CDR1 and CDR2 are SEHNR and FQNEAQ (reference sequence). V lost 2 bases to trimming and J lost 0 bases, with 7 bases between them. The CDR3 region has the DNA TGTGCCAGCAGCTTACTCAGGGACCAAGAGACCCAGTACTTC. This codes for CASSLLRDQETQYF. Variable domain in full (rest from reference TRBV7-9 and TRBJ2-5): DTGVSQNPRHKITKRGQNVTFRCDPISEHNRLYWYRQTLGQGPEFLTYFQNEAQLEKSRLLSDRFSAERPKGSFSTLEIQRTEQGDSAMYLCASSLLRDQETQYFGPGTRLLVL.

The chain uses TRBV27 and TRBJ1-1; D is possibly TRBD1 (5 bases). Germline V gene sequence: CDR1 MNHEY, CDR2 SMNVEV (reference sequence). The CDR3 extends over 14 amino acids. V lost 2 bases, J lost 3 bases, and 10 bases lay in between. CDR3 in DNA: TGTGCCAGCAGTTTAGGGGGAGGGGACACTGAAGCTTTCTTT. This encodes CASSLGGGDTEAFF.

This chain connects TRBV18 to TRBJ1-4, with unresolved D. With 6 bases removed from V and 5 bases from J, the gap between germline ends came to 13 bases. CDR3 length equals 14 residues. CDR1 KGHSH and CDR2 LQKENI come from the germline V gene. The CDR3 loop reads CASSPRGVNEKLFF. The CDR3 DNA is TGTGCCAGCTCCCCCCGGGGAGTGAATGAAAAACTGTTTTTT.

This clone came up once. The V call is TRBV11-3, the J call TRBJ2-7; D might be TRBD2 (6 bases). V lost 8 bases to trimming and J lost 7 bases, with 18 bases between them. Looked up from germline, CDR1 is SGHNT and CDR2 is YENEEA. CDR3 length: 13 amino acids. The CDR3 here is CASPAGLAGEQYF. In DNA, the CDR3 is TGTGCCAGCCCGGCGGGGCTAGCAGGGGAGCAGTACTTC.